One and the same sample provided the 25 T cell receptor beta chains below, sequenced in a study of Ad26.COV2.S vaccination and SARS-CoV-2 variants. This table comes from immunoSEQ multiplex PCR, and its TCRdb copy is limited to in-frame clones, with some not included. Of 400,000 to 500,000 clones in the sample, roughly nine tenths were seen once. Documented treatment: over 15 received Ad26.COV2.S at low or high dose, single or two shots; 5 received placebo; per-sample allocation not given. After the first vaccine or placebo injection, samples were drawn on day 63. The material sequenced was peripheral blood, taken in a trial of Ad26.COV2.S vaccine versus placebo. Receptor source: a person aged 18-60 years who received the Ad26.COV2.S COVID-19 vaccine or a placebo.

V gene TRBV15 combines with J gene TRBJ2-7; TRBD1 matches at 7 bases. Trimming took 6 bases from V and 6 from J; bases not matched to a gene: 8. The CDR3 totals 13 residues. CDR1 is LNHNV, CDR2 YYDKDF, per germline (reference sequence). This CDR3 reads CATSIGTEGEQYF. The CDR3 nucleotides are TGTGCCACCAGTATCGGGACAGAGGGCGAGCAGTACTTC. Together with reference TRBV15 and TRBJ2-7, the CDR3 gives the full variable domain: DAMVIQNPRYQVTQFGKPVTLSCSQTLNHNVMYWYQQKSSQAPKLLFHYYDKDFNNEADTPDNFQSRRPNTSFCFLDIRSPGLGDTAMYLCATSIGTEGEQYFGPGTRLTVT.

This chain connects TRBV6-5 to TRBJ2-2, with a weak D call TRBD1 (5 bases). Trimming shortened V by 8 bases and J by 6 bases, and 19 bases separated the two germline ends. Germline CDR1 and CDR2: MNHEY and SVGAGI. The CDR3 length is 15 residues. The CDR3 here is CASPDKPPSAGELFF. CDR3 DNA: TGTGCCAGCCCGGACAAGCCCCCTTCGGCCGGGGAGCTGTTTTTT.

V and J are TRBV5-1 and TRBJ1-5; D gene ambiguous. Trimming removed 4 bases from V and 5 bases from J, with 10 bases in between. Germline-derived CDR1 and CDR2 are SGHRS and YFSETQ. The CDR3 covers 13 residues. The CDR3 spells CASSPTGDQPQHF. The DNA of the CDR3 is TGCGCCAGCAGCCCAACGGGTGATCAGCCCCAGCATTTT.

This chain connects TRBV19 to TRBJ1-2; maybe TRBD1 (5 bases). In germline, CDR1 is LNHDA, CDR2 SQIVND (reference sequence). CDR3 length: 15 amino acids. V was clipped by 9 bases and J by 5 bases, with 22 bases between them. CDR3 loop: CASYHMGGAEYGYTF. In DNA form, the CDR3 reads TGTGCCAGCTATCACATGGGGGGAGCAGAGTATGGCTACACCTTC.

The chain joins TRBV29-1 to TRBJ1-5; D gene ambiguous. The V end was cut by 4 bases, the J end by 0 bases, with 10 bases between. The CDR3 runs 14 residues. Germline V gene lookup returns CDR1 SQVTM and CDR2 ANQGSEA. In nucleotides, the CDR3 is TGCAGCGTTGCTTATGGTAATAGCAATCAGCCCCAGCATTTT. Residues: CSVAYGNSNQPQHF.

This clone was seen once. This chain links TRBV5-1 with TRBJ1-6; TRBD1 aligns across 7 bases. Germline assignment: CDR1 SGHRS and CDR2 YFSETQ. This CDR3 is built from 14 residues. V was clipped by 4 bases and J by 5 bases; unmatched bases: 3. In DNA, the CDR3 is TGCGCCAGCAGCCCTGGACAGGATAATTCACCCCTCCACTTT. The encoded protein is CASSPGQDNSPLHF.

Here the CDR3 DNA reads TGTGCCAGCGCGGGGACGGACAGCTCGAACACCGGGGAGCTGTTTTTT. It codes for CASAGTDSSNTGELFF. The V call is TRBV7-2, the J call TRBJ2-2; D is perhaps TRBD1 or TRBD2 (6 bases each). V was cut by 8 bases and J by 0 bases, with 16 bases left in between. The CDR3 runs to 16 residues. The germline V gene has CDR1 SGHTA and CDR2 FQGNSA.

The chain couples TRBV7-9 to TRBJ2-7; tentatively, D is TRBD1 (5 bases). The germline V and J ends were trimmed by 7 bases and 6 bases, with 19 bases remaining between them. Germline lookup yields CDR1 SEHNR and CDR2 FQNEAQ (reference sequence). The CDR3 spans 14 residues. This CDR3 is CASNPLQDFREQYF. CDR3 sequence (DNA): TGTGCCAGCAACCCCCTACAGGATTTTCGCGAGCAGTACTTC.

V is TRBV15 and J is TRBJ2-3; D not resolved. V was pared by 0 bases and J by 5 bases, with 6 bases between. CDR1 is LNHNV, CDR2 YYDKDF, per germline (reference sequence). CDR3 length: 13 residues. In DNA form, the CDR3 reads TGTGCCACCAGCAGAGATTTCCTAGATACGCAGTATTTT. Amino acid sequence: CATSRDFLDTQYF.

V gene TRBV7-2 combines with J gene TRBJ1-1; D ambiguous. CDR1 and CDR2 (germline): SGHTA, FQGNSA. CDR3 length: 14 amino acids. V lost 2 bases to trimming and J lost 5 bases, with 12 bases between them. The CDR3 sequence is CASSLRVAGTEAFF. The CDR3 nucleotides read TGTGCCAGCAGCTTACGGGTGGCTGGGACTGAAGCTTTCTTT. Supplemented by reference TRBV7-2 and TRBJ1-1, the full variable domain reads GAGVSQSPSNKVTEKGKDVELRCDPISGHTALYWYRQSLGQGLEFLIYFQGNSAPDKSGLPSDRFSAERTGGSVSTLTIQRTQQEDSAVYLCASSLRVAGTEAFFGQGTRLTVV.

The rearrangement uses TRBV7-6 and TRBJ2-4, with D perhaps given as TRBD1 or TRBD2 (7 bases each). CDR3 length equals 18 residues. The germline V and J ends were trimmed by 5 bases and 0 bases, with 20 bases remaining between them. The germline CDR1 and CDR2 sequences are SGHVS and FNYEAQ. This CDR3 reads CASSQGGRHDLAKNIQYF. The CDR3 coding sequence is TGTGCCAGCAGCCAGGGGGGGAGACACGACCTAGCCAAAAACATTCAGTACTTC.

The chain has TRBV28 and TRBJ1-4; D is perhaps TRBD1 (6 bases). Germline CDR1 reads MDHEN; CDR2 reads SYDVKM. V gave up 4 bases and J gave up 3 bases, with 12 bases separating them. CDR3 length: 15 amino acids. CDR3 bases: TGTGCCAGCAGTTCATACAGGGTTGCTAATGAAAAACTGTTTTTT. Its protein product is CASSSYRVANEKLFF.

V gene TRBV29-1 combines with J gene TRBJ1-2; D is possibly TRBD1 (5 bases). The V end lost 0 bases, the J end lost 8 bases, and 7 bases lay between the germline ends. The CDR3 has 11 amino acids. Germline loops: CDR1 SQVTM, CDR2 ANQGSEA. The CDR3 here is CSVEDRGGYTF. CDR3 DNA sequence: TGCAGCGTTGAAGATCGGGGGGGCTACACCTTC.

The chain uses TRBV6-5 and TRBJ1-1; maybe TRBD1 (6 bases). From germline, CDR1 is MNHEY and CDR2 SVGAGI. The V gene lost 8 bases and the J gene lost 1 base, with 14 bases spanning the gap. The CDR3 length is 14 residues. CDR3 in DNA: TGTGCCAGCCTCTCGTGGGGGGCGAACACTGAAGCTTTCTTT. It is translated as CASLSWGANTEAFF.

The chain joins TRBV7-9 to TRBJ2-1, with 11 bases identical to TRBD1. The CDR3 runs 15 residues. Germline V gives CDR1 SEHNR, CDR2 FQNEAQ (reference sequence). V trimming: 6 bases; J trimming: 7 bases; junction bases outside the gene matches: 8. The CDR3 sequence is CASSYTGTGGNEQFF. Written as DNA, the CDR3 is TGTGCCAGCAGTTATACCGGGACAGGGGGGAATGAGCAGTTCTTC.

The chain is built from TRBV19 and TRBJ1-1; D remains ambiguous. CDR1 is LNHDA and CDR2 is SQIVND in the germline V gene (reference sequence). This CDR3 is built from 11 residues. The V end lost 6 bases, the J end lost 1 base, and 3 bases lay between the germline ends. CDR3 bases: TGTGCCAGTAGGGCGAACACTGAAGCTTTCTTT. It specifies CASRANTEAFF.

The J gene is TRBJ1-6, the V gene TRBV2, with D unclear. This CDR3 contains 15 residues. The V gene lost 11 bases and the J gene lost 1 base, with 15 bases spanning the gap. The V gene's germline CDR1 is SNHLY and CDR2 FYNNEI. In DNA form, the CDR3 reads TGTGCCGGCGGGGAAGACAATTCCTATAATTCACCCCTCCACTTT. Translated, it gives CAGGEDNSYNSPLHF.

The chain carries TRBV6-1 and TRBJ2-5; weak D call: TRBD1 (6 bases). Germline CDR1 reads MNHNS; CDR2 reads SASEGT. This CDR3 region has 15 residues. The V and J ends lost 2 bases and 4 bases respectively, with 14 bases between them. CDR3 residues: CASSEFRVRGETQYF. As DNA, the CDR3 is TGTGCCAGCAGTGAATTCAGGGTCAGGGGAGAGACCCAGTACTTC.

This chain's CDR3 is CASSIQPDTQYF. The CDR3, as DNA: TGTGCCAGCAGCATTCAGCCAGATACGCAGTATTTT. The chain is built from TRBV7-2 and TRBJ2-3, with D unclear. The V end was cut by 5 bases, the J end by 4 bases, with 7 bases between. Germline V gene sequence: CDR1 SGHTA, CDR2 FQGNSA. This CDR3 region has 12 residues. Complete variable domain (other parts from reference TRBV7-2 and TRBJ2-3): GAGVSQSPSNKVTEKGKDVELRCDPISGHTALYWYRQSLGQGLEFLIYFQGNSAPDKSGLPSDRFSAERTGGSVSTLTIQRTQQEDSAVYLCASSIQPDTQYFGPGTRLTVL.

This clone was detected once. The chain couples TRBV7-9 to TRBJ1-2; D unclear. This CDR3 region has 13 residues. Germline values: CDR1 SEHNR, CDR2 FQNEAQ (reference sequence). V was pared by 2 bases and J by 8 bases, with 12 bases between. In nucleotides, the CDR3 is TGTGCCAGCAGCTTACCTGGGGAGAGGGGCTACACCTTC. This gives the protein CASSLPGERGYTF.

V usage is TRBV7-2 and J usage is TRBJ1-5; D remains unclear. Germline CDR1 reads SGHTA; CDR2 reads FQGNSA. V lost 5 bases to trimming and J lost 3 bases, with 2 bases between them. This CDR3 region has 11 residues. The CDR3 DNA reads as TGTGCCAGCAGCCTCAATCAGCCCCAGCATTTT. Residues: CASSLNQPQHF.

V gene TRBV7-9 combines with J gene TRBJ1-1, with D possibly TRBD1 on 5 matching bases. Trimming shortened V by 5 bases and J by 4 bases, and 8 bases separated the two germline ends. The CDR3 has 12 residues. Per germline, CDR1 SEHNR and CDR2 FQNEAQ (reference sequence). The CDR3 sequence: CASSPRATEAFF. The CDR3 DNA sequence: TGTGCCAGCAGCCCCAGGGCCACTGAAGCTTTCTTT.

This clone was counted only a few times. The chain has TRBV19 and TRBJ1-5; D is ambiguous. The CDR3 has 15 amino acids. Germline CDR1 is LNHDA and CDR2 is SQIVND (reference sequence). V lost 0 bases, J lost 4 bases, and 10 bases lay in between. In DNA form, the CDR3 reads TGTGCCAGTAGTATAGATGTCGGCAGGAATCAGCCCCAGCATTTT. Amino acid sequence: CASSIDVGRNQPQHF.

V gene TRBV27 combines with J gene TRBJ1-2, with a possible D match to TRBD1 (6 bases). Germline loops: CDR1 MNHEY, CDR2 SMNVEV (reference sequence). The CDR3 sequence is 16 residues long. Trimming cost V 0 bases and J 8 bases, with 19 bases left between them. The CDR3 spells CASSLSGTQGRVGYTF. The DNA of the CDR3 is TGTGCCAGCAGTTTATCGGGGACTCAGGGGAGAGTAGGCTACACCTTC.

This clone was seen just once. The chain links TRBV27 to TRBJ2-6, with D possibly being TRBD1 (6 bases). This CDR3 contains 19 residues. Germline values: CDR1 MNHEY, CDR2 SMNVEV (reference sequence). Trimming removed 7 bases from V and 1 base from J, with 23 bases in between. This CDR3 reads CASTGSHTGLGSGANVLTF. Here the CDR3 DNA reads TGTGCCAGCACCGGCAGTCACACAGGGTTGGGTTCTGGGGCCAACGTCCTGACTTTC.